The rows below give T cell receptor beta chains drawn from one sample of a study of shared clonotypes between healthy human individuals. Using immunoSEQ multiplex PCR, the repertoire was profiled, and TCRdb retains in-frame clones only, with some absent. The sample includes about 92,000 clones, almost 70% of them seen just once. Sequencing input: memory CD8+ T cells sorted from blood. These receptors all stem from a man aged 25 to 45 in good health. Each CDR3 is given with its conserved first and last residue. The order of the fields is V gene, D gene, clone size, J gene, CDR3 DNA, CDR3 protein. A D gene is named only where the DNA matches it firmly. Clone size is given for some rows only: seen once, a few or many times, or a class if the clone is expanded.

TRBV7-9,.,.,TRBJ2-3,TGTGCCAGCAGCTTCGAATCCGGGACTCCCGCCCATACGCAGTATTTT,CASSFESGTPAHTQYF
TRBV4-3,.,many,TRBJ2-7,TGCGCCAGCAGCCAAGAACCGCGCTACGAGCAGTACTTC,CASSQEPRYEQYF
TRBV28,.,many,TRBJ2-7,TGTGCCAGCAGTTTGACTGACTACGAGCAGTACTTC,CASSLTDYEQYF
TRBV19,.,many,TRBJ2-7,TGTGCCAGTAGTATTTGGTACAGGGCCTACGAGCAGTACTTC,CASSIWYRAYEQYF
TRBV28,.,.,TRBJ2-7,TGTGCCAGCGTGGGCTACTACGAGCAGTACTTC,CASVGYYEQYF
TRBV13,.,.,TRBJ2-1,TGTGCCAGCAGCTTAGTGGACTCCTACAATGAGCAGTTCTTC,CASSLVDSYNEQFF
TRBV5-1,TRBD1,.,TRBJ2-7,TGCGCCAGCAGCTTGCAGGGGGTGGCAGCAGGTTACGAGCAGTACTTC,CASSLQGVAAGYEQYF
TRBV11-2,.,.,TRBJ2-5,TGTGCCAGCAGCCCGTTAGGGGCGGGGACCCAGTACTTC,CASSPLGAGTQYF
TRBV28,.,.,TRBJ2-7,TGTGCCAGCGGGGGGGCGTCTATTAGCGAGCAGTACTTC,CASGGASISEQYF
TRBV6-5,.,.,TRBJ2-1,TGTGCCAGCAGAAGTGGGAGCTCCTACAATGAGCAGTTCTTC,CASRSGSSYNEQFF
TRBV7-3,.,.,TRBJ2-5,TGTGCCAGCAGCTTACCACCCCTAGAGACCCAGTACTTC,CASSLPPLETQYF
TRBV28,.,.,TRBJ2-5,TGTGCCAGCAGTTCGACACGGTTCCAAGAGACCCAGTACTTC,CASSSTRFQETQYF
TRBV6-1,TRBD1,few,TRBJ1-1,TGTGCCAGCAGTGACTGGACAGGGGGTATCACTGAAGCTTTCTTT,CASSDWTGGITEAFF
TRBV2,.,.,TRBJ1-1,TGTGCCAGCAGTGGACAGTCGAACACTGAAGCTTTCTTT,CASSGQSNTEAFF
TRBV27,.,.,TRBJ1-5,TGTGCCAGCAGTTTATCCATTTATCGTAATCAGCCCCAGCATTTT,CASSLSIYRNQPQHF
TRBV4-1,.,many,TRBJ1-5,TGCGCCAGCAGCCAAGAATGGGATAGCAATCAGCCCCAGCATTTT,CASSQEWDSNQPQHF
TRBV6-4,.,.,TRBJ2-3,TGTGCCAGCAGTGACTCCGGGGGAGCGTCTGCAGATACGCAGTATTTT,CASSDSGGASADTQYF
TRBV27,.,.,TRBJ1-5,TGTGCCAGCAGTTTATGGGGGTTGAGCAATCAGCCCCAGCATTTT,CASSLWGLSNQPQHF
TRBV4-2,TRBD2,.,TRBJ2-7,TGTGCCAGCAGCACCTGGACTAGAGTCTCCGAGCAGTACTTC,CASSTWTRVSEQYF
TRBV6-4,.,.,TRBJ1-1,TGTGCCAGCAGTGACGGGCCGAACACTGAAGCTTTCTTT,CASSDGPNTEAFF
TRBV5-4,.,.,TRBJ2-3,TGTGCCAGCAGCTATCACACAGATACGCAGTATTTT,CASSYHTDTQYF
TRBV25-1,.,few,TRBJ1-1,TGTGCCAGCAGTGAATTCAGGGGCCAGGAGATCGTAGCTTTCTTT,CASSEFRGQEIVAFF
TRBV5-1,TRBD2,.,TRBJ2-1,TGCGCCAGCAGCTCCCAGAGGACCGGGAGGGCCGCCTACAATGAGCAGTTCTTC,CASSSQRTGRAAYNEQFF
TRBV2,.,.,TRBJ2-2,TGTGCCAGCACCGGGACACCCCTCACCGGGGAGCTGTTTTTT,CASTGTPLTGELFF
TRBV5-1,TRBD2,.,TRBJ2-1,TGCGCCAGCAGCTTGGTCCTAGCGGGAAACAATGAGCAGTTCTTC,CASSLVLAGNNEQFF
TRBV11-3,TRBD2,.,TRBJ2-2,TGTGCCAGCAGCTTAGATCTCCCCCTGACTAGCGGGAGGAATACCGGGGAGCTGTTTTTT,CASSLDLPLTSGRNTGELFF
TRBV5-6,.,.,TRBJ2-3,TGTGCCAGCAGCTTGCGGGCTAGCACAGATACGCAGTATTTT,CASSLRASTDTQYF
TRBV11-1,.,many,TRBJ2-2,TGTGCCAGCAGCACCTGGACGGACCACACCGGGGAGCTGTTTTTT,CASSTWTDHTGELFF
TRBV7-9,.,.,TRBJ1-1,TGTGCCAGCAGCTTAGTACAGGGAGCCCTGAACACTGAAGCTTTCTTT,CASSLVQGALNTEAFF
TRBV13,.,.,TRBJ2-5,TGTGCCAGCAGTGAGATCCGGGAAGAGACCCAGTACTTC,CASSEIREETQYF
TRBV19,.,few,TRBJ2-7,TGTGCCAGTAGTATTGGCCTAGGTGGCGAGCAGTACTTC,CASSIGLGGEQYF
TRBV11-2,TRBD2,once,TRBJ2-1,TGTGCCAGCAGCAGAGAACCGGGACTAGGGGGGTGGGATGAGCAGTTCTTC,CASSREPGLGGWDEQFF
TRBV28,TRBD1,.,TRBJ1-4,TGTGCCAGCAGTCCACCCGACAGGGGGCATGTTGAAAAACTGTTTTTT,CASSPPDRGHVEKLFF
TRBV6-6,TRBD1,once,TRBJ1-1,TGTGCCAGCAGACCTCTCACAGGGGATGCCACTGAAGCTTTCTTT,CASRPLTGDATEAFF
TRBV10-1,.,.,TRBJ2-4,TGCGCCAGCAGTAGTGGACTACTAGCCAAAAACATTCAGTACTTC,CASSSGLLAKNIQYF
TRBV7-7,TRBD1,.,TRBJ2-5,TGTGCTAGCAGCGGGACAGGGGGAGAGACCCAGTACTTC,CASSGTGGETQYF
TRBV27,.,.,TRBJ1-5,TGTGCCAGCAGTCCCATTTTAGGGCGAGGCAATCAGCCCCAGCATTTT,CASSPILGRGNQPQHF
TRBV30,TRBD1,.,TRBJ1-1,TGTGCCTGGAGTACTGGACAGGGGAGAACTGAAGCTTTCTTT,CAWSTGQGRTEAFF
TRBV11-2,TRBD2,.,TRBJ2-5,TGTGCCAGCAGCTCCGGACTAGCGGGAGAAGAGACCCAGTACTTC,CASSSGLAGEETQYF
TRBV4-2,TRBD1,.,TRBJ1-1,TGTGCCAGCAGCCCCGGACAGGCCGGGAACACTGAAGCTTTCTTT,CASSPGQAGNTEAFF
TRBV11-3,TRBD1,once,TRBJ2-1,TGTGCCAGCAGCTTAAGACAGGGGGCGGAGAATGAGCAGTTCTTC,CASSLRQGAENEQFF
TRBV25-1,.,.,TRBJ2-1,TGTGCCAGCAGTGAACAGGGGGGGAATGAGCAGTTCTTC,CASSEQGGNEQFF
TRBV29-1,.,.,TRBJ1-2,TGCAGCGTTGGGCAGGGATATGGCTACACCTTC,CSVGQGYGYTF
TRBV2,.,.,TRBJ2-6,TGTGCCAGCAGTGAAGGGGCGGCCGGGGCCAACGTCCTGACTTTC,CASSEGAAGANVLTF
TRBV2,.,.,TRBJ2-7,TGTGCCAGCAGTCCCATCCGGGACGGCTCCTACGAGCAGTACTTC,CASSPIRDGSYEQYF
TRBV5-1,TRBD1,.,TRBJ2-3,TGCGCCAGCAGCTTGGCCTTGGACAGGGGAGATACGCAGTATTTT,CASSLALDRGDTQYF